The TCR beta chain under discussion was sequenced for a study of shared clonotypes between healthy human individuals (dated by TCRdb to 2020 to 2022). Study-wide context: The cohort included three men and a couple of women between 18 and 49 years of age. For each donor, CD4 naive and CD4 memory were each run on three plates, CD8 naive on two plates, and CD8 memory on one plate. To estimate repertoire size and how much clonotypes are shared between individuals, the study performed deep sequencing of blood TCR repertoires from roughly five healthy adults. To increase sequencing depth and limit assay-specific biases, different laboratories used diverse techniques to prepare libraries and sequence TCR repertoires. Between about 0.8 and 8.9 billion PBMCs per donor were obtained by leukapheresis. The paper's findings and limits, for the study overall: Larger estimated clonotype richness was generally found for naive subsets than for memory subsets. Only blood was sampled, and tissue TCR repertoires likely differ from those in blood. Clonotypes shared by all four sorted-subset donors showed higher generation probabilities than non-shared clonotypes. Sharing across several donors was observed for about 5% of naive CD4, less than 4% of naive CD8, 2% to 2.5% of memory CD4, and approximately 0.41% of memory CD8 clonotypes. Rarefaction of sorted-subset datasets indicated incomplete sequencing despite the large sequencing depth. Because the study included only a small number of donors, the genetic and exposure-history diversity represented was limited. Pairwise subsampling indicated that sequencing depth was expected to affect the degree of clonotype sharing among donors.

TCR CDR3 regions were amplified from genomic DNA by multiplex PCR using the deep immunoSEQ assay. Genomic DNA extracted from each cell subset was distributed evenly over all wells of several immunoSEQ 96-well plates, and each plate served as one replicate. Each replicate PCR for sorted subsets received 200 ng genomic DNA, equal to roughly 30,000 T cell genomes. Purified libraries were quantified with a Qubit 3.0 fluorometer, sized on a Bioanalyzer 2100, and re-quantified with the KAPA Library Quantification kit. Every immunoSEQ 96-well plate was sequenced on a dedicated single-read 150-cycle Illumina NextSeq 550 flow cell. The source study handled its data this way. Because only junctional sequences without quality scores were contained in the immunoSEQ output, filtering matching that applied to full-length reads could not be performed. To assign V/J genes and CDR3, sequences were annotated against IMGT germline references using PyIR, a Python wrapper for IgBLAST v1.9. Reads were removed for weak V/J assignments (E-value above 1e-6), missing CDR3, stop codons, out-of-frame junctions, or ambiguous translated residues. V3J clonotypes were defined as sequences sharing an identical inferred V gene, J gene, and CDR3 amino acid sequence. Percentage overlap between repertoires was calculated by dividing the number of shared unique clonotypes by the size of the smaller repertoire. Three approaches were used to assess repertoire richness: RTK rarefaction, the Chao1 estimator, and Recon v2.1 estimates of unobserved clonotypes. Generation probabilities for all TCRbeta clonotypes obtained by the gDNA method from a handful of donors were computed using OLGA. Here the immuneACCESS table is served through TCRdb, limited to in-frame sequences with V and J called. Missing clones are a known gap in these copies; in checked studies unresolved V genes cover under half, and the rest lacks a known reason. For V, J and clone size, that table is used; D and trimming come from the DNA. The sample table lists roughly 570,000 clones, 98% of them with a count of one. In total, the top ten clones hold 0.3% to 0.35% of the sample.

Regarding this clone: The specificity of this receptor is unknown. Per-base quality was not reported, and no clone a single base away is much larger than it.

CD8 naive samples consisted of CD45RO-negative cells that were positively selected for CCR7, yielding a CD45RA+CCR7+ population without TemRA cells. Donors were healthy HIV-negative adults with no recently reported acute infections or vaccinations. Every donor was a Caucasian adult residing in Nashville, Tennessee, USA. Blood was obtained by leukapheresis, after which PBMCs were separated by Ficoll-Histopaque density gradient centrifugation and cryopreserved in liquid nitrogen vapor phase. Analytical flow cytometry was used to check the purity and quantity of each magnetically sorted T cell population. Genomic DNA was isolated from every sorted fraction and measured by UV absorbance on a Nanodrop 2000c. Sequencing used naive CD8+ T cells sorted from blood. The cell subset or site label on this specimen signifies: CD45RA+CCR7+. This sequence was found in a man aged 25 to 45 in good health.

In nucleotide form, the sequence is TGTGCCAGCAGACGGGACCACACAGATACGCAGTATTTT. Its protein is CASRRDHTDTQYF. The sequence is built from TRBV7-9 and TRBJ2-3; the D region may be TRBD1 or TRBD2, each matching 5 bases equally. CDR1 is given as SEHNR and CDR2 as FQNEAQ, both from the germline V gene (reference sequence). Its CDR3 holds 13 amino acids, cysteine through phenylalanine. The retained sequence is limited to the CDR3, 39 bases, with the frame set at the first base. V lost 6 bases and J lost 2 bases; the stretch between them is 9 bases long.